The TCR beta chain under discussion was sequenced for a study of cytomegalovirus exposure and HLA in healthy donors. Germline loops: CDR1 SGHRS, CDR2 YFSETQ. Trimming took 4 bases from V and 4 from J, leaving 11 bases between them. CDR3 length: 13 residues. Regarding the study as a whole: As a later analysis showed, a missense DCLRE1C variant was linked to trimming of TCR beta V- and J-genes.

PCR used 60 Vbeta primers and 13 Jbeta primers. Using immunoSEQ multiplex PCR, the repertoire was profiled, and TCRdb retains in-frame clones only, with some absent. The sample has around 200,000 clones, 82% seen once. In this sample, this clone turned up a few times. No antigen is known for it. The sample carries other DNA sequences with the same CDR3. The donors (healthy individuals) were bone marrow donors. What was sequenced was PBMCs. J is TRBJ2-5 and V is TRBV5-1, with D hard to call. This TCR derives from a man aged 40-55 years in good health and CMV-seropositive. The CDR3 spells CASSLGGGETQYF. CDR3 nucleotides: TGCGCCAGCAGCCTCGGCGGCGGAGAGACCCAGTACTTC. Full variable domain (remainder filled in from reference TRBV5-1 and TRBJ2-5): KAGVTQTPRYLIKTRGQQVTLSCSPISGHRSVSWYQQTPGQGLQFLFEYFSETQRNKGNFPGRFSGRQFSNSRSEMNVSTLELGDSALYLCASSLGGGETQYFGPGTRLLVL.